These 27 T cell receptor beta chains share one sample of origin, sequenced in a study of shared clonotypes between healthy human individuals. Profiling relied on immunoSEQ multiplex PCR, and the TCRdb table lists in-frame clones only, not all of them. The table includes approximately 1,500,000 clones, around 98% detected once. Sequencing was done on a sample of naive CD4+ T cells sorted from blood. Described subset: CD45RA+ positively selected. The receptors derive from a man aged 30 to 39 in good health.

The chain recombines TRBV5-1 with TRBJ2-1; no reliable D call. The CDR3 is 15 amino acids. Germline V gene data show CDR1 as SGHRS and CDR2 as YFSETQ. Trimming took off 0 bases at V and 0 bases at J, with 7 bases between the two ends. CDR3 sequence: CASSLGQYSYNEQFF. DNA for the CDR3: TGCGCCAGCAGCTTGGGGCAGTACTCCTACAATGAGCAGTTCTTC.

In this sample, this clone turned up once. V gene TRBV19 combines with J gene TRBJ1-5; possible D gene TRBD1, 5 bases. Trimming removed 5 bases from V and 4 bases from J, with 12 bases in between. The CDR3 is 14 residues long. The germline CDR1 and CDR2 sequences are LNHDA and SQIVND (reference sequence). This CDR3 is CASSLLDKNQPQHF. The CDR3 region has the DNA TGTGCCAGTAGTCTCTTGGACAAGAATCAGCCCCAGCATTTT.

For the CDR3, the DNA is TGCAGCGTTGTTTGGACAGATACGCAGTATTTT. This sequence encodes CSVVWTDTQYF. The genes are TRBV29-1 and TRBJ2-3, with unresolved D. The germline CDR1 and CDR2 sequences are SQVTM and ANQGSEA. The CDR3 is made up of 11 amino acids. V lost 4 bases and J 3 bases, leaving 5 bases between the germline ends.

The sample holds one count of this clone. This chain connects TRBV6-5 to TRBJ1-5; D unresolved. The ends were cut back, 0 bases at V and 10 bases at J, with 16 bases in the middle. Germline CDR1 and CDR2: MNHEY and SVGAGI. The CDR3 covers 15 residues. CDR3 DNA: TGTGCCAGCAGTTACTCGACCGCCGCCAAAAGTCCCCAGCATTTT. Amino acids: CASSYSTAAKSPQHF.

In this sample, this clone turned up once. The rearrangement links TRBV7-9 to TRBJ2-2; 14 positions match TRBD2. Trimming at V came to 5 bases and at J to 5 bases, leaving 7 bases not matched to a gene. CDR1 is SEHNR, CDR2 FQNEAQ, per germline (reference sequence). The length of the CDR3 is 17 residues. The CDR3, as DNA: TGTGCCAGCAGCGCAGGGGGACTAGCGGGAGTTACCGGGGAGCTGTTTTTT. Its translation is CASSAGGLAGVTGELFF. Looking up the rest from reference TRBV7-9 and TRBJ2-2 gives the full variable domain: DTGVSQNPRHKITKRGQNVTFRCDPISEHNRLYWYRQTLGQGPEFLTYFQNEAQLEKSRLLSDRFSAERPKGSFSTLEIQRTEQGDSAMYLCASSAGGLAGVTGELFFGEGSRLTVL.

The chain employs TRBV6-4 and TRBJ2-3, with D uncertain. The V end was cut by 8 bases, the J end by 0 bases, with 15 bases between. CDR3 length: 15 amino acids. The V gene's germline CDR1 is MRHNA and CDR2 SNTAGT. In DNA form, the CDR3 reads TGTGCCAGCGAGAGACACCTACCTAGCACAGATACGCAGTATTTT. It translates to CASERHLPSTDTQYF.

The sample holds one count of this clone. This sample also contains other DNA sequences that code for the same CDR3. V gene TRBV28 combines with J gene TRBJ2-1; D call uncertain. V was trimmed by 3 bases and J by 0 bases, leaving 6 bases between them. Germline CDR1 reads MDHEN; CDR2 reads SYDVKM. This CDR3 is 14 amino acids long. DNA for the CDR3: TGTGCCAGCAGTTTGCCGAGCTCCTACAATGAGCAGTTCTTC. Protein sequence: CASSLPSSYNEQFF.

This chain links TRBV5-1 with TRBJ1-2, with no clear D. Trimming shortened V by 1 base and J by 0 bases, and 7 bases separated the two germline ends. The CDR3 has 14 residues. Germline assignment: CDR1 SGHRS and CDR2 YFSETQ. CDR3 residues: CASSLLTSNYGYTF. In nucleotides, the CDR3 is TGCGCCAGCAGCTTGTTGACTTCTAACTATGGCTACACCTTC.

The chain carries TRBV4-2 and TRBJ2-1; 11 bases are a match to TRBD2. V lost 1 base and J lost 4; bases outside the gene matches: 3. CDR1 and CDR2 (germline): LGHNA, YNFKEQ. CDR3 length equals 16 residues. CDR3 protein: CASSQVTSGRYNEQFF. CDR3 coding DNA: TGTGCCAGCAGCCAAGTCACTAGCGGGAGATACAATGAGCAGTTCTTC.

The V gene is TRBV29-1, the J gene TRBJ1-1, with D possibly matching TRBD1 (6 bases). The CDR3 is 14 residues long. Per the germline V gene, CDR1 is SQVTM and CDR2 is ANQGSEA. The ends were cut back, 5 bases at V and 0 bases at J, with 13 bases in the middle. The CDR3 DNA is TGCAGCGTTTGGACAGAACCTATGAACACTGAAGCTTTCTTT. Residues: CSVWTEPMNTEAFF.

CDR3 nucleotide sequence: TGTGCCAGCAGCAAAGGGGGGGTCATGAACACTGAAGCTTTCTTT. Residues: CASSKGGVMNTEAFF. V is TRBV21-1 and J is TRBJ1-1. TRBV21-1 is classified as a pseudogene. This CDR3 spans 15 amino acids.

The chain carries TRBV29-1 and TRBJ2-3, with TRBD2 matching 7 bases. Trimming cost V 8 bases and J 0 bases; bases outside gene matches: 14. The length of the CDR3 is 16 residues. The germline V gene has CDR1 SQVTM and CDR2 ANQGSEA. As DNA, the CDR3 is TGCAGCTTACGGGGGGTAACGGGACGAAGCACAGATACGCAGTATTTT. Translation gives CSLRGVTGRSTDTQYF.

The chain carries TRBV28 and TRBJ1-1, with 8 bases that match TRBD1. The CDR3 has 14 amino acids. V shed 5 bases, J shed 5 bases, and the junction held 7 bases outside the gene matches. Per the germline V gene, CDR1 is MDHEN and CDR2 is SYDVKM. The CDR3 DNA follows: TGTGCCAGCAGTCATACAACAGGGGGTACTGAAGCTTTCTTT. Its translation is CASSHTTGGTEAFF.

CDR3 coding DNA: TGTGCCAGCAGCCACGCTCGGGGCCTCGACTATGGCTACACCTTC. Translating gives CASSHARGLDYGYTF. V gene TRBV5-4 combines with J gene TRBJ1-2; a weak D match, TRBD1 (5 bases). V gave up 4 bases and J gave up 3 bases, with 16 bases separating them. This CDR3 is 15 amino acids long. The V gene's germline CDR1 is SGHNT and CDR2 YYREEE (reference sequence).

The chain links TRBV18 to TRBJ2-1; 7 bases are shared with TRBD2. This CDR3 has 16 amino acids. Germline V lookup: CDR1 KGHSH, CDR2 LQKENI. Germline trimming cut 7 bases from V and 3 bases from J; bases unmatched to any gene: 12. The CDR3 nucleotides are TGTGCCAGCTTCCCTCTTCCGGGACTAAGCTACAATGAGCAGTTCTTC. Translation gives CASFPLPGLSYNEQFF.

CDR3 protein: CASSRQGVTEAFF. Written as DNA, the CDR3 is TGTGCCAGCAGTAGACAGGGAGTGACTGAAGCTTTCTTT. This chain joins TRBV27 and TRBJ1-1; 7 bases align to TRBD1. CDR1 is MNHEY and CDR2 is SMNVEV in the germline V gene (reference sequence). Germline trimming cut 5 bases from V and 5 bases from J; bases unmatched to any gene: 5. The CDR3 covers 13 residues.

The J gene is TRBJ2-3, the V gene TRBV5-1; D is perhaps TRBD1 or TRBD2 (6 bases each). V lost 3 bases and J lost 1, with 12 bases in between. The CDR3 covers 15 residues. Looked up from germline, CDR1 is SGHRS and CDR2 is YFSETQ. Written as DNA, the CDR3 is TGCGCCAGCAGCTATGGGGGGCCTGGCACAGATACGCAGTATTTT. Protein sequence: CASSYGGPGTDTQYF.

The chain has TRBV28 and TRBJ1-1, with 8 nucleotides matching TRBD1. J lost 2 bases, V lost 4 bases, and 9 bases had no gene match. The CDR3 sequence is 16 residues long. In germline, CDR1 is MDHEN, CDR2 SYDVKM. In DNA, the CDR3 is TGTGCCAGCAGTTCACCCTACAGGGGGAGAAACACTGAAGCTTTCTTT. It yields the protein CASSSPYRGRNTEAFF.

The chain combines TRBV9 with TRBJ2-5; a possible D gene is TRBD2 (6 bases). Germline assignment: CDR1 SGDLS and CDR2 YYNGEE. This CDR3 has 13 residues. The V gene lost 2 bases and the J gene lost 7 bases, with 12 bases spanning the gap. In nucleotides, the CDR3 is TGTGCCAGCAGCGTTGCGGGGCCGGGGACCCAGTACTTC. Protein: CASSVAGPGTQYF.

This clone appeared once. The chain employs TRBV28 and TRBJ2-7; 9 bases map to TRBD2. The V gene's germline CDR1 is MDHEN and CDR2 SYDVKM. Germline trimming cut 6 bases from V and 6 bases from J; bases unmatched to any gene: 15. The CDR3 is made up of 16 amino acids. DNA for the CDR3: TGTGCCAGCAGCCTAAGCAGGGCTAGCGGGATTATCGAGCAGTACTTC. It specifies CASSLSRASGIIEQYF.

CDR3 sequence: CASSLSQGAQPQHF. In DNA, the CDR3 is TGTGCCAGCAGCCTATCACAGGGCGCCCAGCCCCAGCATTTT. The chain has TRBV11-2 and TRBJ1-5; tentative D call: TRBD1 (6 bases). The CDR3 totals 14 residues. The V and J ends lost 5 bases and 7 bases respectively, with 15 bases between them. The germline gives CDR1 SGHAT, CDR2 FQNNGV.

This clone was recorded only once. This chain joins TRBV7-9 and TRBJ1-5; no clear D. Trimming left V 2 bases short and J 15 bases short, with 14 bases between. This CDR3 is 12 amino acids long. Germline V CDR1 and CDR2: SEHNR, FQNEAQ (reference sequence). This chain's CDR3 is CASSLNRGKSHF. CDR3 coding DNA: TGTGCCAGCAGCTTAAACCGTGGCAAGTCGCATTTT.

The genes are TRBV18 and TRBJ1-6, with 7 bases identical to TRBD1. Looked up from germline, CDR1 is KGHSH and CDR2 is LQKENI. Germline trimming cut 3 bases from V and 5 bases from J; bases unmatched to any gene: 4. The CDR3 is 15 residues long. CDR3 bases: TGTGCCAGCTCACCTACGGGACAGCATAATTCACCCCTCCACTTT. This codes for CASSPTGQHNSPLHF.

The chain employs TRBV11-2 and TRBJ2-3, with 8 bases matching TRBD1. The J segment lost 3 bases and the V segment lost 1 base, leaving 6 bases of the junction unmatched. Germline-derived CDR1 and CDR2 are SGHAT and FQNNGV. This CDR3 spans 16 amino acids. CDR3 DNA sequence: TGTGCCAGCAGCTTAGGTGGGGACAGGACAACAGATACGCAGTATTTT. Translation gives CASSLGGDRTTDTQYF.

V is TRBV6-6 and J is TRBJ2-7, with 9 positions matching TRBD2. This CDR3 has 15 residues. CDR1 and CDR2 from the germline V gene are MNHNY and SVGAGI (reference sequence). V shed 1 base, J shed 0 bases, and the junction held 1 base outside the gene matches. The CDR3 region has the DNA TGTGCCAGCAGTTACTTTAGCGGGAGCTCCTACGAGCAGTACTTC. Protein: CASSYFSGSSYEQYF.

The V gene is TRBV7-9, the J gene TRBJ2-2, with D maybe TRBD2 (5 bases). Germline lookup yields CDR1 SEHNR and CDR2 FQNEAQ (reference sequence). The CDR3 loop spans 17 amino acids. CDR3 region: CAPQHAGIGNGSGELFF. CDR3 DNA sequence: TGTGCTCCCCAGCATGCGGGTATCGGGAATGGCTCCGGGGAGCTGTTTTTT.

J is TRBJ2-1 and V is TRBV29-1, with 11 positions matching TRBD2. The CDR3 is 15 residues long. Looked up from germline, CDR1 is SQVTM and CDR2 is ANQGSEA. The V gene end was trimmed by 7 bases and the J gene end by 9 bases; junction bases not matched to a gene: 14. The CDR3 region has the DNA TGCAGCGCCGGAGGGCTAGCGGGAGGCTTGGGTGAGCAGTTCTTC. Translating gives CSAGGLAGGLGEQFF.